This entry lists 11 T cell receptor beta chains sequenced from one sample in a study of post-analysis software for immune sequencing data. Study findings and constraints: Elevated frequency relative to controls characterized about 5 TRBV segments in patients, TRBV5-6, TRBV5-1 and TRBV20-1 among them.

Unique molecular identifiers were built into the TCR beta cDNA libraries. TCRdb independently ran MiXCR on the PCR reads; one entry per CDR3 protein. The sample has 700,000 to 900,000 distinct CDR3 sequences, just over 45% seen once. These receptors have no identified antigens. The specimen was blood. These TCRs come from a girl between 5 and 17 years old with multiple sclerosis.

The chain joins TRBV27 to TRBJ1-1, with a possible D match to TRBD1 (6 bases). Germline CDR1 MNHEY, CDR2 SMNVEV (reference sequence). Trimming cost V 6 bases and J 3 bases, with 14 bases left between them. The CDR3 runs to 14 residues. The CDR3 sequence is CASSSGQRDTEAFF. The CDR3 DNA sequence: TGTGCCAGCAGCTCCGGACAGAGAGACACTGAAGCTTTCTTT.

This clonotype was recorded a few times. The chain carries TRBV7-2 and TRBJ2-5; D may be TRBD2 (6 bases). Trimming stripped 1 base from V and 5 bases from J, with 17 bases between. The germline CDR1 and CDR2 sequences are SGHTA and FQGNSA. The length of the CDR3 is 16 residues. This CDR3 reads CASSLGPTRRVETQYF. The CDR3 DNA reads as TGTGCCAGCAGCTTAGGCCCGACTAGACGTGTTGAGACCCAGTACTTC. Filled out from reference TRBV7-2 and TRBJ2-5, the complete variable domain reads GAGVSQSPSNKVTEKGKDVELRCDPISGHTALYWYRQSLGQGLEFLIYFQGNSAPDKSGLPSDRFSAERTGGSVSTLTIQRTQQEDSAVYLCASSLGPTRRVETQYFGPGTRLLVL.

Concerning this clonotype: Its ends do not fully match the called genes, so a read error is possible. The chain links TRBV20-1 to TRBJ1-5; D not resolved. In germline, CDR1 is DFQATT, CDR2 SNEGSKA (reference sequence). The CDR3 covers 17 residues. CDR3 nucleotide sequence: TGCAGTACTAGAGATTTTAGGGATCTCTATAGCAATCAGCCCCAGCATTTT. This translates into CSTRDFRDLYSNQPQHF.

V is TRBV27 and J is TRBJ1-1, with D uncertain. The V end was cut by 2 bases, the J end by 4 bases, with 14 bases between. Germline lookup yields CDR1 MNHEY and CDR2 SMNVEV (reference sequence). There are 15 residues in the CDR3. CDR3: CASSLTSRRTTEAFF. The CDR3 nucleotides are TGTGCCAGCAGTTTAACCTCCCGGCGGACCACTGAAGCTTTCTTT.

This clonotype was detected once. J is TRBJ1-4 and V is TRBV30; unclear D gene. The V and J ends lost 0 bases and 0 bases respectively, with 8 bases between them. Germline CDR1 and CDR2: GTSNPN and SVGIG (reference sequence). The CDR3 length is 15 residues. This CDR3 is CAWSVRRATNEKLFF. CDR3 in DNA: TGTGCCTGGAGTGTACGACGGGCAACTAATGAAAAACTGTTTTTT.

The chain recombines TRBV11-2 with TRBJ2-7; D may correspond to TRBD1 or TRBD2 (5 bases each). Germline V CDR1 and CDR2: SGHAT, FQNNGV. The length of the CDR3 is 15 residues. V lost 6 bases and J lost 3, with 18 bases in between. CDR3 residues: CASSQGPGPLYEQYF. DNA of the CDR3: TGTGCCAGCAGTCAGGGTCCGGGACCACTCTACGAGCAGTACTTC.

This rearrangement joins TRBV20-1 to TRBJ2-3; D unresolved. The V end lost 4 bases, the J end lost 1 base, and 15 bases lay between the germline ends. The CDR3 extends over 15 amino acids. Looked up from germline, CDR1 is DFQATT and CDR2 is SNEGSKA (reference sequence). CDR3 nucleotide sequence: TGCAGTGCTACCCGGGCCCCTGGGGGCACAGATACGCAGTATTTT. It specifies CSATRAPGGTDTQYF.

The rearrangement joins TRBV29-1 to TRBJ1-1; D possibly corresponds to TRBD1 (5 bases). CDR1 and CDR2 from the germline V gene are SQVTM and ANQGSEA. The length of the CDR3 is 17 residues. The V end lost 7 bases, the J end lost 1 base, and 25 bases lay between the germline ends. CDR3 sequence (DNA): TGCAGCGCCAGGGCACGGGGTGGGGCGGCTTGGAACACTGAAGCTTTCTTT. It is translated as CSARARGGAAWNTEAFF.

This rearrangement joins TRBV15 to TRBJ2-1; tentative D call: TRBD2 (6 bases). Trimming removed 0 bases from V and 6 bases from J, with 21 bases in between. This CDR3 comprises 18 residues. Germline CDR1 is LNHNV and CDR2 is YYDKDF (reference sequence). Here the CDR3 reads CATSRDLLLTSALNEQFF. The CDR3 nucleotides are TGTGCCACCAGCAGAGATCTCCTGTTGACTAGTGCCCTCAATGAGCAGTTCTTC.

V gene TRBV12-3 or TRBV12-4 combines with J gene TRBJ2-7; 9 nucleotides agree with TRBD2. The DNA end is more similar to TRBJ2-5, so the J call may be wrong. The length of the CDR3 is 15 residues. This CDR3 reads CASSPELAGGETQYF. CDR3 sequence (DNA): TGTGCCAGCAGTCCTGAACTAGCGGGTGGGGAGACCCAGTACTTC.

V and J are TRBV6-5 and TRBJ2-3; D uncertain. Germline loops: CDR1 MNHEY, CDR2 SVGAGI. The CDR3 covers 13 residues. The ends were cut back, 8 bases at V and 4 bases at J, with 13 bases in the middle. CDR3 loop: CASGRVGSDTQYF. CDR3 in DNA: TGTGCCAGCGGTCGGGTAGGATCAGATACGCAGTATTTT.